This TCR beta chain was identified during a study of blood T cell repertoires in COVID-19 (dated by TCRdb to about 2020). A note on the overall study: Samples covering the acute and convalescent phases of COVID-19 were provided by collaborators in the United States, Italy and Spain. The repertoires were released in a freely available public database meant as a resource for research on the immune response to SARS-CoV-2. Subjects who had been exposed to COVID-19, were actively infected with it, or had recovered from it provided the deeply sampled blood TCRbeta repertoires that made up the dataset. The sample metadata nearly always contained a de-identified subject ID, COVID-19 status, age in years and sex. The material from the prospective study consisted of cDNA or gDNA derived from T cells, B-cell-depleted T cells, or PBMCs. Where HLA class I and class II types were available, the types were taken from metadata supplied by the sample provider, not from assay-based typing. Samples were obtained from the ongoing ImmuneRACE study (first 160 participants) and from about 1,300 subjects provided by 6 global collaborators.

With regard to this clone: Its antigen is still unknown. It has no much larger one-base neighbor in the sample; base qualities were not kept.

V and J are truncated by 3 bases and 4 bases respectively, leaving an intervening sequence of 20 bases. CDR1 and CDR2, looked up from the germline V gene, are SGHDN and FVKESK. The CDR3 starts with the cysteine, ends with the phenylalanine, and has 17 residues. The read is trimmed to its CDR3 DNA, 51 bases read in frame from base 1. A second Seattle source provided samples from volunteer blood donors who had recovered from COVID-19. Collaborating institutions collected whole blood in K2EDTA tubes following their own protocols. For TCRbeta analysis, collaborators shipped samples in one of three forms: frozen whole blood, isolated PBMCs, or DNA extracted from either of those sample types. TCRbeta CDR3 regions were amplified from genomic DNA using the immunoSEQ Assay, a bias-controlled multiplex PCR. In the original analysis: Nucleated cell counts per sample were estimated from amplification of reference gene primers within the assay. Sequence reads were collapsed and filtered to measure the absolute abundance of every unique TCRbeta CDR3 rearrangement. For each sample, productive Simpson clonality was calculated by taking the square root of Simpson's diversity index across productive rearrangements. TCRdb limited this immuneACCESS table to in-frame rearrangements with V and J called. A share of clones is missing; checked studies link under half to unresolved V genes, and the rest is unexplained. D and trimming were read from the DNA, whereas the V and J calls and clone size are those reported in that table. The sample data list 250,000 to 300,000 clones, and around 89% of these were observed just once. In total, the top ten clones hold 0.95% to 1% of the sample.

Here is what the overall study found, with its caveats: The amount of clinical and demographic metadata varied by source and participant and was provided uncurated.

This sequence was found in a woman between 40 and 50 years old who had recovered from COVID-19. The chain couples TRBV14 to TRBJ2-3; the best D guess is TRBD2, with 6 bases matching. Sequencing was done on a sample of peripheral blood. In nucleotide form, the sequence is TGTGCCAGCAGCCAGCAGGTCGGGGGAGTGGGTGCAGATACGCAGTATTTT. It translates as CASSQQVGGVGADTQYF.